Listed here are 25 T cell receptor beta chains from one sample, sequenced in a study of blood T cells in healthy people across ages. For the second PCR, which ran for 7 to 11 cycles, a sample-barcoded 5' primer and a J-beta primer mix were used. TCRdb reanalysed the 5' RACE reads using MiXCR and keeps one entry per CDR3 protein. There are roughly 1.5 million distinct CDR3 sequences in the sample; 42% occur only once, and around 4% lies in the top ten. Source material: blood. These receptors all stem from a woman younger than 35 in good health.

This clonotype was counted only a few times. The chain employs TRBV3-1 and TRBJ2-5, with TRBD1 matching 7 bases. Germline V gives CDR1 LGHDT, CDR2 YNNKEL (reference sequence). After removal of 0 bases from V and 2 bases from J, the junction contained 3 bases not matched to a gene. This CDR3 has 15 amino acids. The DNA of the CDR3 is TGTGCCAGCAGCCAAGAGGGACAGCTACAAGAGACCCAGTACTTC. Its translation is CASSQEGQLQETQYF.

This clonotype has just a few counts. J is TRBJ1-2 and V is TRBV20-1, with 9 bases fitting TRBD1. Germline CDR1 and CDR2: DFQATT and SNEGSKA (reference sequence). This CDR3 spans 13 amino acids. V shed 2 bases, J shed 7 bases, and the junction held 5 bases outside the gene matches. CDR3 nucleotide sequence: TGCAGTGCTAGAAGGGACAGGGTGGCTGGCTACACCTTC. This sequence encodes CSARRDRVAGYTF.

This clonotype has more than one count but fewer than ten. DNA for the CDR3: TGCAGTGCCGAGGGACAGAGCTATGGCTACACCTTC. Protein: CSAEGQSYGYTF. The rearrangement joins TRBV20-1 to TRBJ1-2; 7 bases are shared with TRBD1. The germline V gene has CDR1 DFQATT and CDR2 SNEGSKA (reference sequence). The CDR3 sequence is 12 residues long. J lost 4 bases, V lost 6 bases, and 5 bases had no gene match.

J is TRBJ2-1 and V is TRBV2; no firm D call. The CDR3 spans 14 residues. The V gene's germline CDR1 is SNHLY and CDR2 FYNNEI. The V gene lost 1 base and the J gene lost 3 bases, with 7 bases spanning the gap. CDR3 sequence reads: CASSEGLRYNEQFF. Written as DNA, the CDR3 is TGTGCCAGCAGTGAAGGGTTACGCTACAATGAGCAGTTCTTC.

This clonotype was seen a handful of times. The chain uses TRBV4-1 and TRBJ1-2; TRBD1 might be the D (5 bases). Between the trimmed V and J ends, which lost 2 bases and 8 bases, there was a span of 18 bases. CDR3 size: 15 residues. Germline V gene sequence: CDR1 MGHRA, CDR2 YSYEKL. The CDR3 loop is CASSQPLRDPGGYTF. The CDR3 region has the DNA TGCGCCAGCAGCCAACCCCTCCGGGACCCTGGCGGCTACACCTTC.

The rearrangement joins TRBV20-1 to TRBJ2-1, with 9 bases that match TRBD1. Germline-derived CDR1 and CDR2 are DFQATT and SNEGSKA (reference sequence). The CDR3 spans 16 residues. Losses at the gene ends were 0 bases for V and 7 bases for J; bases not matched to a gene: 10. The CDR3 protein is CSARDLGDRDGNEQFF. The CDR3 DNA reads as TGCAGTGCTAGAGATCTTGGGGACAGGGACGGGAATGAGCAGTTCTTC.

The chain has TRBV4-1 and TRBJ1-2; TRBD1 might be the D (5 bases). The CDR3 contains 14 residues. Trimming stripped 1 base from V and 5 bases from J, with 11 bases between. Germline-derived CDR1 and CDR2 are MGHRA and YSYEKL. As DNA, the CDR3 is TGCGCCAGCAGCCAAGCCCAGGGACTTTATGGCTACACCTTC. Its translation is CASSQAQGLYGYTF.

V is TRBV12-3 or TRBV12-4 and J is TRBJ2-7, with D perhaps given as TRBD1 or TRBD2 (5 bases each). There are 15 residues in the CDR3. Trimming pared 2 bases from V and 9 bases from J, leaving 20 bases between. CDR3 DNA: TGTGCCAGCAGTTTAAGACTCGGGGCTACTCAGGGGCAGTACTTC. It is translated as CASSLRLGATQGQYF.

The CDR3 DNA is TGTGCCAGCACCTTCCCCGGGACTAGCGGCCAAGAGACCCAGTACTTC. Translated: CASTFPGTSGQETQYF. This chain joins TRBV28 and TRBJ2-5; TRBD2 aligns across 11 bases. The V and J ends lost 7 bases and 1 base, in that order; junction bases with no gene match: 8. The CDR3 length is 16 residues. The germline V gene encodes CDR1 MDHEN and CDR2 SYDVKM.

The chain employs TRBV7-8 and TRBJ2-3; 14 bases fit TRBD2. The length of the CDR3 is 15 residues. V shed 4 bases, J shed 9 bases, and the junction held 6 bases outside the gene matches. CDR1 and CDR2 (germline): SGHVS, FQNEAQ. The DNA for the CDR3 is TGTGCCAGCAGCTCGGGACTAGCGGGAGTTACAACGCAGTATTTT. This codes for CASSSGLAGVTTQYF.

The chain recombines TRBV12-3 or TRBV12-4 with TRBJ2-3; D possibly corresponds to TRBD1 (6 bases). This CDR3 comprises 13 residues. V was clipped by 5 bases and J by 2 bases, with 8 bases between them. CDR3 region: CASSMGATDTQYF. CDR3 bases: TGTGCCAGCAGTATGGGGGCCACAGATACGCAGTATTTT.

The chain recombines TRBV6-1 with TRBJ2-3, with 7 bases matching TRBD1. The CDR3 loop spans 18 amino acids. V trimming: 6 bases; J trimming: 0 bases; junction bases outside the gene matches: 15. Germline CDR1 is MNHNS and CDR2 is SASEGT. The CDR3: CASSPSGQGVLSTDTQYF. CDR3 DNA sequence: TGTGCCAGCAGCCCCTCGGGGCAGGGGGTGTTAAGCACAGATACGCAGTATTTT.

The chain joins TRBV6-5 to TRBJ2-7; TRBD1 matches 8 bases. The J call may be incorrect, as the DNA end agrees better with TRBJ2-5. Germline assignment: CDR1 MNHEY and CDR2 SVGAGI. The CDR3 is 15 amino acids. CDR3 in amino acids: CASSTQGQGGETQYF. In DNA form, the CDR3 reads TGTGCCAGCAGCACACAAGGACAGGGAGGAGAGACCCAGTACTTC.

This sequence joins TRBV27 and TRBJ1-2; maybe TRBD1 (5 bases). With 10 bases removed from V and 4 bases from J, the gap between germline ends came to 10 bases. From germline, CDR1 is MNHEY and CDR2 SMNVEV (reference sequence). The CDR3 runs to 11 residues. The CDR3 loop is CATQGIYGYTF. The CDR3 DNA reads TGTGCCACCCAGGGTATCTATGGCTACACCTTC.

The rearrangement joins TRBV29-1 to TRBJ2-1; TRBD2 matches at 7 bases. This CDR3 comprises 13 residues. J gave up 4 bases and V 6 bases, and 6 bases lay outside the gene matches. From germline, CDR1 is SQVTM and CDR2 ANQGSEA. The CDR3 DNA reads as TGCAGCGTGGGCGGGGGAATATACAATGAGCAGTTCTTC. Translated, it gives CSVGGGIYNEQFF.

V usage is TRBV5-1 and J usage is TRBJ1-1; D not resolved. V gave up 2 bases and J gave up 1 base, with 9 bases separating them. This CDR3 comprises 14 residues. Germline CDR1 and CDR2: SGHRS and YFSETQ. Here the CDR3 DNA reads TGCGCCAGCAGCTTACCCTCCGGGAACACTGAAGCTTTCTTT. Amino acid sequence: CASSLPSGNTEAFF. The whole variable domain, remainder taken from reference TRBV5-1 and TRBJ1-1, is KAGVTQTPRYLIKTRGQQVTLSCSPISGHRSVSWYQQTPGQGLQFLFEYFSETQRNKGNFPGRFSGRQFSNSRSEMNVSTLELGDSALYLCASSLPSGNTEAFFGQGTRLTVV.

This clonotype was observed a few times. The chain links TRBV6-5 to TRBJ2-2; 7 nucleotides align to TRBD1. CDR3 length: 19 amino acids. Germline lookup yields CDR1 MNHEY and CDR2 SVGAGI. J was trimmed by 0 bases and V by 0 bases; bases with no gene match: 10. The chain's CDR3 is CASSYSRSKGQPNTGELFF. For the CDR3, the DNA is TGTGCCAGCAGTTACTCGAGGTCTAAGGGACAGCCGAACACCGGGGAGCTGTTTTTT.

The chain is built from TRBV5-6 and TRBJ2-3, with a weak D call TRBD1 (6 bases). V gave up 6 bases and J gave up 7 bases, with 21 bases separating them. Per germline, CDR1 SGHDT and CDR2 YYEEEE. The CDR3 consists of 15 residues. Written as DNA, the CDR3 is TGTGCCAGCACCCCTCTGGCAGGGGTAGCATATACGCAGTATTTT. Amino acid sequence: CASTPLAGVAYTQYF.

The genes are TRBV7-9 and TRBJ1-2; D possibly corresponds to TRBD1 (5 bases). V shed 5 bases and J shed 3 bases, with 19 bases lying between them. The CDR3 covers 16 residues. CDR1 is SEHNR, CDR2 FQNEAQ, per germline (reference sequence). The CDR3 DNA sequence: TGTGCCAGCAGCCCCCGGGTTCAGGGACCTGACTATGGCTACACCTTC. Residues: CASSPRVQGPDYGYTF.

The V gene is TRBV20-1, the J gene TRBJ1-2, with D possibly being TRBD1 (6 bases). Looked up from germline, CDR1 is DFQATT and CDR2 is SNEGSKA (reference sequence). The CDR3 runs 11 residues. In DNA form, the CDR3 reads TGCAGAGGGGGATCCCCTGTAGGCTACACCTTC. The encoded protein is CRGGSPVGYTF.

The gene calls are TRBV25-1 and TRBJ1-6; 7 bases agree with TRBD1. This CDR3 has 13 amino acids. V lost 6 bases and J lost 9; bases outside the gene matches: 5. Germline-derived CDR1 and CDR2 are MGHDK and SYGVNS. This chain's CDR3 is CASSRQGSSPLHF. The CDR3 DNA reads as TGTGCCAGCAGCCGACAGGGTAGTTCACCCCTCCACTTT.

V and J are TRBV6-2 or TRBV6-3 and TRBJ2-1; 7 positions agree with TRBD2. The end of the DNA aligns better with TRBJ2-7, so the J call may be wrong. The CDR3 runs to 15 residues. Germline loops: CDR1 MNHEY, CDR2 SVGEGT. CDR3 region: CASSYRLAVYNEQYF. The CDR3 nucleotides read TGTGCCAGCAGTTACCGCCTAGCGGTCTACAATGAGCAGTACTTC.

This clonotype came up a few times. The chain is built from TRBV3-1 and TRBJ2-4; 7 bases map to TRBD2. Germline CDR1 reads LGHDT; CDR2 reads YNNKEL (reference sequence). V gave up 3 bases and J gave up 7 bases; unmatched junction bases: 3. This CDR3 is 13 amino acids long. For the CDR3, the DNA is TGTGCCAGCAGCCAGTTGACTAGCAACATTCAGTACTTC. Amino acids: CASSQLTSNIQYF.

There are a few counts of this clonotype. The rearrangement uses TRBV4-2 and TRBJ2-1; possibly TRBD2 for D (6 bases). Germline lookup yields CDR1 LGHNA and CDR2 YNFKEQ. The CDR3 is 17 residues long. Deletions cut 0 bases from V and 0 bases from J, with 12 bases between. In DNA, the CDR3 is TGTGCCAGCAGCCAAGACTTGGTCGGGAGCTCCTACAATGAGCAGTTCTTC. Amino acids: CASSQDLVGSSYNEQFF.

The CDR3 sequence is CASSIFVDTQYF. Written as DNA, the CDR3 is TGTGCCAGCAGCATCTTCGTTGATACGCAGTATTTT. The gene calls are TRBV7-9 and TRBJ2-3; no clear D. This CDR3 spans 12 amino acids. Germline V gene lookup returns CDR1 SEHNR and CDR2 FQNEAQ (reference sequence). The V end lost 5 bases, the J end lost 6 bases, and 9 bases lay between the germline ends.